This passage covers 21 T cell receptor beta chains from one sample sequenced in a study of cytomegalovirus exposure and HLA in healthy donors. The PCR contained 60 Vbeta and 13 Jbeta primers. Clones were sequenced by immunoSEQ multiplex PCR, and TCRdb holds only the in-frame ones, with some missing. The top ten hold 2% to 2.5% of the sample, which has around 150,000 clones, approximately 84% seen once. The material sequenced was PBMCs. These receptors were collected from a young man in good health and CMV-seropositive.

The chain combines TRBV9 with TRBJ2-1, with 16 bases lining up with TRBD2. The germline gives CDR1 SGDLS, CDR2 YYNGEE. After removal of 4 bases from V and 6 bases from J, the junction contained 13 bases not matched to a gene. The CDR3 has 19 residues. Written as DNA, the CDR3 is TGTGCCAGCAGCTTCTCCGGGACTAGCGGGGGGGTAGCGGCCAATGAGCAGTTCTTC. It translates to CASSFSGTSGGVAANEQFF.

This chain connects TRBV2 to TRBJ2-3, with D possibly TRBD2 on 6 matching bases. Germline V CDR1 and CDR2: SNHLY, FYNNEI. Trimming stripped 6 bases from V and 4 bases from J, with 14 bases between. This CDR3 has 14 residues. CDR3 loop: CASRGGLSSDTQYF. In DNA, the CDR3 is TGTGCCAGCAGGGGGGGACTTTCTTCAGATACGCAGTATTTT.

The gene calls are TRBV19 and TRBJ2-2; 7 bases align to TRBD2. The CDR3 totals 15 residues. V lost 6 bases to trimming and J lost 1 base; unmatched junction nucleotides: 5. Germline CDR1 LNHDA, CDR2 SQIVND (reference sequence). CDR3 region: CASRDPGGNTGELFF. In DNA, the CDR3 is TGTGCCAGTAGGGATCCGGGGGGGAACACCGGGGAGCTGTTTTTT. Looking up the rest from reference TRBV19 and TRBJ2-2 gives the full variable domain: DGGITQSPKYLFRKEGQNVTLSCEQNLNHDAMYWYRQDPGQGLRLIYYSQIVNDFQKGDIAEGYSVSREKKESFPLTVTSAQKNPTAFYLCASRDPGGNTGELFFGEGSRLTVL.

The chain is built from TRBV7-8 and TRBJ2-1, with 13 bases lining up with TRBD2. CDR3 length: 16 residues. V was pared by 5 bases and J by 9 bases, with 10 bases of the junction left unmatched. Germline values: CDR1 SGHVS, CDR2 FQNEAQ. CDR3 DNA: TGTGCCAGCAGCCCCGGACTAGCGGGGGTCCCAGTTGAGCAGTTCTTC. This codes for CASSPGLAGVPVEQFF.

CDR3 DNA sequence: TGTGCCAGCAGCTTAACAGGGGGCCAGGGCAATCAGCCCCAGCATTTT. Translating gives CASSLTGGQGNQPQHF. This chain links TRBV7-6 with TRBJ1-5, with TRBD1 matching 9 bases. Trimming took 2 bases from V and 2 from J; bases not matched to a gene: 4. Germline loops: CDR1 SGHVS, CDR2 FNYEAQ. This CDR3 is 16 amino acids long.

The chain couples TRBV7-2 to TRBJ2-7, with D possibly matching TRBD2 (5 bases). With 3 bases removed from V and 6 bases from J, the gap between germline ends came to 15 bases. Germline loops: CDR1 SGHTA, CDR2 FQGNSA. The CDR3 extends over 14 amino acids. The CDR3 reads CASSLVVGSREQYF. The CDR3 region has the DNA TGTGCCAGCAGCTTGGTTGTTGGGAGTCGCGAGCAGTACTTC.

The rearrangement joins TRBV28 to TRBJ2-5, with no clear D. Trimming took off 3 bases at V and 4 bases at J, with 3 bases between the two ends. The germline V gene encodes CDR1 MDHEN and CDR2 SYDVKM. The CDR3 has 11 residues. The CDR3 sequence: CASSLAETQYF. DNA for the CDR3: TGTGCCAGCAGTTTGGCAGAGACCCAGTACTTC. Based on the CDR3 plus reference TRBV28 and TRBJ2-5, the full variable domain is DVKVTQSSRYLVKRTGEKVFLECVQDMDHENMFWYRQDPGLGLRLIYFSYDVKMKEKGDIPEGYSVSREKKERFSLILESASTNQTSMYLCASSLAETQYFGPGTRLLVL.

The chain has TRBV5-6 and TRBJ2-5, with no clear D. The V gene lost 0 bases and the J gene lost 3 bases, with 9 bases spanning the gap. The CDR3 runs 14 residues. Germline CDR1 SGHDT, CDR2 YYEEEE. As DNA, the CDR3 is TGTGCCAGCAGCTTGGACGGGTTCGAAGAGACCCAGTACTTC. Its protein product is CASSLDGFEETQYF. Full variable domain (missing parts from reference TRBV5-6 and TRBJ2-5): DAGVTQSPTHLIKTRGQQVTLRCSPKSGHDTVSWYQQALGQGPQFIFQYYEEEERQRGNFPDRFSGHQFPNYSSELNVNALLLGDSALYLCASSLDGFEETQYFGPGTRLLVL.

V and J are TRBV7-2 and TRBJ2-6; TRBD1 matches 10 bases. This CDR3 is 18 amino acids long. Germline values: CDR1 SGHTA, CDR2 FQGNSA. J lost 0 bases, V lost 5 bases, and 7 bases had no gene match. The CDR3 loop reads CASSPGQGVISGANVLTF. CDR3 nucleotides: TGTGCCAGCAGCCCCGGACAGGGGGTTATCTCTGGGGCCAACGTCCTGACTTTC.

Turning to this clone: At the DNA level, this CDR3 is encoded by other sequences in the same sample as well. The V and J genes are TRBV7-3 and TRBJ1-1; no clear D. The V end was cut by 3 bases, the J end by 1 base, with 6 bases between. Germline CDR1 reads SGHTA; CDR2 reads FQGTGA. This CDR3 has 13 residues. In nucleotides, the CDR3 is TGTGCCAGCAGCTTCCAGGAGAACACTGAAGCTTTCTTT. This translates into CASSFQENTEAFF.

The V gene is TRBV4-3, the J gene TRBJ2-3; D unclear. The germline V gene encodes CDR1 LGHNA and CDR2 YSLEER. The CDR3 covers 16 residues. V was trimmed by 1 base and J by 0 bases, leaving 11 bases between them. The CDR3 DNA sequence: TGCGCCAGCAGCCAAGGGTATGGCGGTAGCACAGATACGCAGTATTTT. Encoded protein: CASSQGYGGSTDTQYF.

J is TRBJ1-4 and V is TRBV7-2; maybe TRBD1 (6 bases). V was shortened by 4 bases and J by 0 bases, with 9 bases between the two germline ends. Germline V gene lookup returns CDR1 SGHTA and CDR2 FQGNSA. The length of the CDR3 is 15 residues. CDR3 protein: CASSSTGTTNEKLFF. The CDR3 nucleotides read TGTGCCAGCAGCTCAACAGGGACAACTAATGAAAAACTGTTTTTT.

J is TRBJ2-5 and V is TRBV2; 11 nucleotides match TRBD1. This CDR3 contains 14 residues. The J segment lost 5 bases and the V segment lost 6 bases, leaving 5 bases of the junction unmatched. CDR1 SNHLY and CDR2 FYNNEI come from the germline V gene. This CDR3 reads CASSWTGGGETQYF. The CDR3 DNA follows: TGTGCCAGCAGCTGGACAGGGGGCGGTGAGACCCAGTACTTC. The full variable domain, completed using reference TRBV2 and TRBJ2-5, is EPEVTQTPSHQVTQMGQEVILRCVPISNHLYFYWYRQILGQKVEFLVSFYNNEISEKSEIFDDQFSVERPDGSNFTLKIRSTKLEDSAMYFCASSWTGGGETQYFGPGTRLLVL.

The genes are TRBV10-3 and TRBJ2-2, with 10 bases matching TRBD2. After removal of 3 bases from V and 3 bases from J, the junction contained 7 bases not matched to a gene. Germline-derived CDR1 and CDR2 are ENHRY and SYGVKD. The CDR3 contains 17 residues. This CDR3 reads CAISDMASGGHTGELFF. The CDR3 DNA reads TGTGCCATCAGTGACATGGCTAGCGGGGGCCACACCGGGGAGCTGTTTTTT.

V is TRBV30 and J is TRBJ1-2, with 8 nucleotides matching TRBD1. The length of the CDR3 is 12 residues. Trimming cost V 8 bases and J 8 bases; bases outside gene matches: 10. The germline V gene encodes CDR1 GTSNPN and CDR2 SVGIG (reference sequence). The CDR3 loop is CARGMRTGGYTF. CDR3 bases: TGTGCCAGGGGAATGAGGACAGGGGGCTACACCTTC.

This chain links TRBV6-6 with TRBJ2-7, with no clear D. CDR3 length: 15 amino acids. CDR1 MNHNY and CDR2 SVGAGI come from the germline V gene (reference sequence). The V gene lost 6 bases and the J gene lost 6 bases, with 21 bases spanning the gap. The CDR3: CASSLVAARCGEQYF. The DNA of the CDR3 is TGTGCCAGCAGCCTAGTGGCCGCCCGGTGTGGCGAGCAGTACTTC.

This sequence joins TRBV18 and TRBJ1-2, with D perhaps TRBD1 (6 bases). This CDR3 has 13 residues. V lost 3 bases to trimming and J lost 6 bases, with 11 bases between them. Per the germline V gene, CDR1 is KGHSH and CDR2 is LQKENI. The CDR3 loop is CASSPDSRDGYTF. CDR3 DNA: TGTGCCAGCTCACCGGACAGTAGGGATGGCTACACCTTC.

The rearrangement links TRBV10-3 to TRBJ1-1, with D possibly being TRBD1 (5 bases). The germline gives CDR1 ENHRY, CDR2 SYGVKD. The CDR3 has 14 residues. With 11 bases removed from V and 3 bases from J, the gap between germline ends came to 19 bases. The CDR3 loop is CASQGRATDTEAFF. The CDR3 DNA follows: TGTGCCTCCCAGGGTCGGGCTACGGACACTGAAGCTTTCTTT.

The gene calls are TRBV6-4 and TRBJ1-2, with 9 bases matching TRBD1. With V trimmed by 2 bases and J by 1 base, 8 bases remained unmatched. Germline-derived CDR1 and CDR2 are MRHNA and SNTAGT. The CDR3 contains 17 residues. The CDR3 protein is CASSDTDRGGVNYGYTF. The CDR3, as DNA: TGTGCCAGCAGTGACACCGACAGGGGGGGAGTTAACTATGGCTACACCTTC.

The V gene is TRBV13, the J gene TRBJ2-7; TRBD1 agrees at 10 bases. Germline lookup yields CDR1 PRHDT and CDR2 FYEKMQ (reference sequence). The V segment lost 6 bases and the J segment 2 bases; nucleotides outside the gene matches: 4. This CDR3 is 14 amino acids long. The CDR3 nucleotides read TGTGCCAGCAGTCACGGACAGGGGGCCTACGAGCAGTACTTC. Translated, it gives CASSHGQGAYEQYF.

With regard to this clone: This same CDR3 is encoded by further DNA sequences in the sample. CDR3 DNA sequence: TGTGCCAGCAGCGGAGACAGCTACGAGCAGTACTTC. It codes for CASSGDSYEQYF. The J gene is TRBJ2-7, the V gene TRBV2; possible D gene TRBD1, 5 bases. Trimming stripped 6 bases from V and 3 bases from J, with 9 bases between. Germline lookup yields CDR1 SNHLY and CDR2 FYNNEI. The CDR3 covers 12 residues.